What follows are 5 T cell receptor beta chains derived from one specimen sequenced in a study of graft-versus-host responses after intestinal transplantation. Sequencing was performed with immunoSEQ multiplex PCR; in TCRdb, only in-frame clones are kept and a portion is missing. Here the sample spans some 29,000 clones, approximately 80% being singletons. Graft tissue processing released intraepithelial and lamina propria lymphocytes. The sample in question was ileum tissue, obtained 98 days after intestinal transplantation. Receptor source: a human patient who received an intestinal transplant, so some T cells may come from the graft donor.

The rearrangement links TRBV5-1 to TRBJ1-2; unclear D gene. V lost 4 bases and J lost 0, with 16 bases in between. Germline V gives CDR1 SGHRS, CDR2 YFSETQ. The CDR3 has 16 residues. The CDR3 spells CASSRGVKTANYGYTF. The CDR3 coding sequence is TGCGCCAGCAGCCGAGGAGTCAAAACGGCTAACTATGGCTACACCTTC.

This chain joins TRBV10-3 and TRBJ1-2; 12 bases align to TRBD1. Germline CDR1 ENHRY, CDR2 SYGVKD. Trimming cost V 4 bases and J 12 bases; bases outside gene matches: 12. This CDR3 is 15 amino acids long. This CDR3 reads CAISAPGQGAFKDTF. The CDR3 DNA follows: TGTGCCATCAGTGCTCCGGGACAGGGGGCCTTTAAAGACACCTTC.

This clone came up once. The chain recombines TRBV7-9 with TRBJ1-2, with D hard to call. Germline CDR1 reads SEHNR; CDR2 reads FQNEAQ (reference sequence). Trimming stripped 4 bases from V and 5 bases from J, with 17 bases between. The CDR3 has 15 amino acids. The CDR3 spells CASSSSGQFIYGYTF. The CDR3 DNA sequence: TGTGCCAGCAGCTCTTCCGGGCAGTTTATTTATGGCTACACCTTC.

The CDR3 sequence is CSVEDITGTDYGYTF. CDR3 sequence (DNA): TGCAGCGTTGAAGATATCACCGGGACAGACTATGGCTACACCTTC. J is TRBJ1-2 and V is TRBV29-1, with 7 bases identical to TRBD1. The V gene end was trimmed by 0 bases and the J gene end by 3 bases; junction bases not matched to a gene: 7. Germline V lookup: CDR1 SQVTM, CDR2 ANQGSEA. The CDR3 consists of 15 residues.

The gene calls are TRBV5-1 and TRBJ2-7, with 10 bases identical to TRBD2. CDR1 and CDR2 from the germline V gene are SGHRS and YFSETQ. CDR3 length equals 16 residues. V gave up 5 bases and J gave up 3 bases; unmatched junction bases: 11. CDR3 nucleotide sequence: TGCGCCAGCAGAGGTCTAGTAGCGGGGGGACTCTACGAGCAGTACTTC. It is translated as CASRGLVAGGLYEQYF. Supplemented by reference TRBV5-1 and TRBJ2-7, the full variable domain reads KAGVTQTPRYLIKTRGQQVTLSCSPISGHRSVSWYQQTPGQGLQFLFEYFSETQRNKGNFPGRFSGRQFSNSRSEMNVSTLELGDSALYLCASRGLVAGGLYEQYFGPGTRLTVT.